This T cell receptor (beta chain) comes out of a study of OX40 agonist ivuxolimab in advanced cancers. About the study as a whole: Ivuxolimab was a fully human IgG2 agonistic monoclonal antibody targeting the costimulatory receptor OX40 (CD134). Intravenous ivuxolimab was administered to patients every 2 weeks at six dose levels: 0.01, 0.1, 0.3, 1.5, 3 and 10 mg/kg. Of the approximately 54 patients in dose escalation, about 20 had hepatocellular carcinoma, around 15 had melanoma, 9 had renal cell carcinoma and 9 had head and neck cancer. The dose-escalation cohort was about 87% male with a mean age of approximately 59 years, ranging from roughly 23 to 90. Patients were allowed to have had prior anti-PD-1, anti-PD-L1 or anti-CTLA-4 therapy, and around 37% of the dose-escalation patients had previously received checkpoint inhibitors. Partial responses were achieved by three dose-escalation patients, of whom one had hepatocellular carcinoma and two had cutaneous melanoma. The purpose of peripheral TCRbeta sequencing was to test whether ivuxolimab changed TCR sequence diversity and led to clonal T-cell expansion. The paper reports the monotherapy dose-escalation portion (N of about 54 patients) of the phase I ivuxolimab trial.

The paper as a whole reports these results and caveats: In partial responders in the 0.1-3.0 mg/kg groups, normalized peripheral clonal expansion was found to be among the lowest, especially among CD8+ T cells. The antigen specificity of the clonally expanded peripheral T cells was not determined. Low levels of normalized T-cell clonal expansion were also seen in some patients who did not respond. After ivuxolimab, expanded clones were on average more numerous among CD8+ T cells than among CD4+ T cells. Clonal expansion of both CD4+ and CD8+ blood T cells was observed from baseline to week 6 at doses 0.1 to 3.0 mg/kg.

With regard to this clone: Its target antigen remains unknown. Base-call qualities are not available, and no considerably larger clone is one nucleotide away.

The trial excluded patients who had a history of autoimmune disease or who were on systemic immunosuppression. Peripheral blood for TCR sequencing was collected from all dose cohorts at baseline, on cycle 4 day 1, and on cycle 7 day 1. The samples were taken from a phase I, first-in-human, multicenter, open-label dose-escalation trial of ivuxolimab. Adults with locally advanced or metastatic melanoma, renal cell carcinoma, hepatocellular carcinoma or head and neck squamous cell carcinoma were enrolled in the trial. CD4+ and CD8+ T cells were sorted separately from peripheral blood before TCR sequencing. Genomic DNA was isolated from the sorted cells so that the TCRbeta CDR3 region could be sequenced. The immunoSEQ Assay was used to sequence the TCRbeta CDR3 regions. TCRdb's version of the immuneACCESS table is confined to in-frame rearrangements and falls short of the full clone set. An unresolved V gene accounts for under half of the shortfall where checked; the remainder is of unknown origin. A total of about 49,000 clones appear in this sample, around 84% of them only once. Jointly, the top ten make up 1.6% of the sample.

V is clipped by 1 base and J by 8 bases, and the sequence between their germline boundaries is 12 bases long. CDR1 is given as KGHSH and CDR2 as LQKENI, both from the germline V gene. The CDR3 contains 14 residues, cysteine and phenylalanine counted. Of the read, only the CDR3 DNA is kept; its 42 bases are in frame from base 1. The source material was CD4+ or CD8+ T cells sorted from blood, sampled in a trial of the OX40 agonist ivuxolimab. This TCR came from an adult with an advanced solid tumor such as melanoma, head and neck, liver or kidney cancer. The chain couples TRBV18 to TRBJ2-1; TRBD2 is possibly the D segment (5 matching bases). In nucleotide form, the sequence is TGTGCCAGCTCACCACAGGAAAGCGGCCATGAGCAGTTCTTC. This is translated as CASSPQESGHEQFF.